This T cell receptor (beta chain) was profiled in a study of PD-1 blockade in classical Hodgkin lymphoma. Study-level background: Patients got intravenous nivolumab 3 mg/kg every 2 weeks.

Study results and limitations: Diversity similar to that of newly diagnosed patients was seen at baseline in complete responders. Anyone who began nivolumab under 1 year after ASCT was excluded. Relative to healthy donors, newly diagnosed patients reportedly had lower baseline TCR diversity, which was reported as lower still in relapsed/refractory patients.

This CDR3 region has 14 residues. V was clipped by 3 bases and J by 1 base, with 7 bases between them. CDR1 is SNHLY, CDR2 FYNNEI, per germline. Time point: cycle 4 day 1 (C4D1), after five to seven weeks of nivolumab. Each patient experienced a relapse that followed autologous stem cell transplantation, and brentuximab vedotin exposure varied. Starting with thawed PBMCs, CD4+ T cells were purified by magnetic negative selection. Using immunoSEQ multiplex PCR, the repertoire was profiled, and TCRdb retains in-frame clones only, with some absent. The data hold 25,000 to 35,000 clones, with about 85% observed a single time. As to this clone: Its antigen is undetermined.

This sequence was found in a human donor with classical Hodgkin lymphoma. V gene TRBV2 combines with J gene TRBJ1-5; D remains unclear. The source material was CD4+ T cells from blood, sampled before the fourth cycle of nivolumab. The CDR3 loop reads CASSEDGSNQPQHF. CDR3 in DNA: TGTGCCAGCAGTGAGGACGGGAGCAATCAGCCCCAGCATTTT.